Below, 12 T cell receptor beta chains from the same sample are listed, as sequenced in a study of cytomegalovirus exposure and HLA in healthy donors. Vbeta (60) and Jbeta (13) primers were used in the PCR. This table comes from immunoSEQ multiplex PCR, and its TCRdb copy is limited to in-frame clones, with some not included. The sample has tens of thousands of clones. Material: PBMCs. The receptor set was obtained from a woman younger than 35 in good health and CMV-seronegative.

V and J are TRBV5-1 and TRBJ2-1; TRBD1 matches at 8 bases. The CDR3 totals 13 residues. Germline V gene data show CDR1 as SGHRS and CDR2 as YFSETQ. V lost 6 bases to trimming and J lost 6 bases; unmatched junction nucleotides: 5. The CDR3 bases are TGCGCCAGCATCGAGACAGGGGTCAATGAGCAGTTCTTC. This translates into CASIETGVNEQFF.

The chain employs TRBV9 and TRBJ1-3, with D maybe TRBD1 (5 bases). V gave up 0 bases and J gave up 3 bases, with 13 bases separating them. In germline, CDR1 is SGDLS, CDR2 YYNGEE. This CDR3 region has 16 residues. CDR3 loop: CASSVGVTGYGNTIYF. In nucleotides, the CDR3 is TGTGCCAGCAGCGTAGGAGTCACAGGATATGGAAACACCATATATTTT.

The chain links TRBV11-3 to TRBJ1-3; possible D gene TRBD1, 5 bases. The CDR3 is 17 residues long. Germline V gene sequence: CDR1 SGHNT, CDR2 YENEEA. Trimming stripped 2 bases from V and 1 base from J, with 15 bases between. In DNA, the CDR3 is TGTGCCAGCAGCTTACAGGAGTGGACATTGTCTGGAAACACCATATATTTT. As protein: CASSLQEWTLSGNTIYF.

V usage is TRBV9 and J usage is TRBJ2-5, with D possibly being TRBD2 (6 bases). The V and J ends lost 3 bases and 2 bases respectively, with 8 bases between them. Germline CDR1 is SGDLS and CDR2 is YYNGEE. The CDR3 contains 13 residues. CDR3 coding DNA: TGTGCCAGCAGCGGTGCGGGGCAAGAGACCCAGTACTTC. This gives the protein CASSGAGQETQYF.

CDR3 coding DNA: TGTGCCAGCTCACCACTAACAGGGGAAGAAGCTTTCTTT. Translated, it gives CASSPLTGEEAFF. The chain joins TRBV18 to TRBJ1-1; 7 positions agree with TRBD1. With 1 base clipped from V and 8 bases from J, the junction kept 4 bases outside the gene matches. Germline V gene data show CDR1 as KGHSH and CDR2 as LQKENI. The CDR3 covers 13 residues.

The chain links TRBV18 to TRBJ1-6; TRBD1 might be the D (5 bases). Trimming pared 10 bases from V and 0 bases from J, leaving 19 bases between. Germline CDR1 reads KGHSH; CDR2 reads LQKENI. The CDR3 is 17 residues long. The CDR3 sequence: CATFAGPGRSYNSPLHF. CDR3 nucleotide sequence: TGTGCCACCTTCGCAGGCCCAGGGCGCTCCTATAATTCACCCCTCCACTTT.

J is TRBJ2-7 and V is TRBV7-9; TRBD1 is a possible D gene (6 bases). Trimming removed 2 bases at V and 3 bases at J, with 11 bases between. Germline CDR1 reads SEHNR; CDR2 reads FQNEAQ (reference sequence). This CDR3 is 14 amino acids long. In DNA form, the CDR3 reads TGTGCCAGCAGCTTATCAGGGGAGTTCTACGAGCAGTACTTC. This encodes CASSLSGEFYEQYF.

This chain's CDR3 is CASSLRTDPRGGGYTF. CDR3 DNA sequence: TGTGCCAGCAGTCTCCGGACGGATCCGCGAGGGGGAGGCTACACCTTC. J is TRBJ1-2 and V is TRBV6-6; tentative D call: TRBD1 (6 bases). V was clipped by 5 bases and J by 8 bases, with 24 bases between them. There are 16 residues in the CDR3. In germline, CDR1 is MNHNY, CDR2 SVGAGI (reference sequence).

The CDR3: CASSPGSSYNEQFF. CDR3 DNA: TGCGCCAGCAGCCCCGGGAGCTCCTACAATGAGCAGTTCTTC. The gene calls are TRBV5-1 and TRBJ2-1; D perhaps matches TRBD2 (6 bases). CDR1 is SGHRS, CDR2 YFSETQ, per germline. The CDR3 runs to 14 residues. V was shortened by 4 bases and J by 0 bases, with 8 bases between the two germline ends.

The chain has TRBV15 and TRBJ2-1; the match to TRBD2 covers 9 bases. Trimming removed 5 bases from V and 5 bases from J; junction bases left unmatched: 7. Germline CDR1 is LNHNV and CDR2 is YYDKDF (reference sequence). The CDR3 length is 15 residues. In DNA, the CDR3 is TGTGCCACCAGCCCACGGACTAGCGTTGACAATGAGCAGTTCTTC. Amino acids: CATSPRTSVDNEQFF.

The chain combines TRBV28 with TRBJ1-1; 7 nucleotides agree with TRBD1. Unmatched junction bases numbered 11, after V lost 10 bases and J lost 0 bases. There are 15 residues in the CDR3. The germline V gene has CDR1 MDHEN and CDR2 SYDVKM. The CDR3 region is CATETGTGMNTEAFF. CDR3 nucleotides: TGTGCCACCGAGACAGGGACGGGCATGAACACTGAAGCTTTCTTT.

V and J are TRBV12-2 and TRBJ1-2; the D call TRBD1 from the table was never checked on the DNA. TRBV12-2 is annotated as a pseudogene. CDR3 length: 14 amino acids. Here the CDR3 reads CASRLADRDYGYTF. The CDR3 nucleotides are TGTGCAAGTCGCTTAGCGGACAGGGACTATGGCTACACCTTC.